The rows below give T cell receptor beta chains drawn from one sample of a study of blood T cell repertoires in COVID-19. Only in-frame clones appear in the TCRdb table, and some are missing; sequencing was by immunoSEQ multiplex PCR. The table records hundreds of thousands of clones, 85% to 90% of them present only once. Sequences were obtained from PBMCs or T cells enriched from blood (not recorded which). The receptors derive from a woman between 45 and 60 years old in a cohort exposed to, infected with or recovered from COVID-19 (not recorded which). Each CDR3 is given with its conserved first and last residue. D genes are given only for firm matches. The size field is filled for only some rows; it gives once, few, many or a size class.

D	length	size	V	J	CDR3	DNA
.	17	.	TRBV2	TRBJ1-6	CASSGRLQVTYNSPLHF	TGTGCCAGCAGTGGCAGATTACAGGTTACCTATAATTCACCCCTCCACTTT
.	14	.	TRBV7-9	TRBJ2-5	CASSQNGVQETQYF	TGTGCCAGCAGCCAAAACGGGGTCCAAGAGACCCAGTACTTC
.	19	.	TRBV27	TRBJ2-3	CASSLDPPGRLAGIDTQYF	TGTGCCAGCAGTTTAGACCCTCCAGGAAGGCTTGCGGGAATAGATACGCAGTATTTT
.	10	.	TRBV30	TRBJ2-2	CASLPGELFF	TGTGCCTCCCTACCCGGGGAGCTGTTTTTT
.	13	.	TRBV2	TRBJ1-6	CASSLSGYSPLHF	TGTGCCAGCAGCCTGTCAGGTTATTCACCCCTCCACTTT
TRBD1	15	many	TRBV14	TRBJ1-2	CASSPRWTGEEGYTF	TGTGCCAGCAGCCCCCGTTGGACAGGGGAGGAAGGCTACACCTTC
.	13	few	TRBV29-1	TRBJ1-1	CSARRGGTTEAFF	TGCAGCGCCCGGAGGGGGGGGACCACTGAAGCTTTCTTT
.	15	.	TRBV9	TRBJ2-7	CASSVNGDPTYEQYF	TGTGCCAGCAGCGTGAACGGGGATCCAACCTACGAGCAGTACTTC
.	17	.	TRBV5-1	TRBJ1-2	CASSLAWRTAPNYGYTF	TGCGCCAGCAGCTTGGCCTGGAGGACAGCCCCCAACTATGGCTACACCTTC
.	15	few	TRBV19	TRBJ1-3	CASSIVASSGNTIYF	TGTGCCAGTAGTATAGTTGCCAGCTCTGGAAACACCATATATTTT
TRBD2	14	.	TRBV7-7	TRBJ2-5	CASSPRSGGETQYF	TGTGCTAGCAGCCCGCGTAGCGGGGGAGAGACCCAGTACTTC
TRBD1	15	.	TRBV25-1	TRBJ1-1	CASRNTGGWGAEAFF	TGTGCCAGCAGAAATACAGGGGGATGGGGCGCTGAAGCTTTCTTT
TRBD1	14	once	TRBV4-3	TRBJ1-4	CASSRQGAGEKLFF	TGCGCCAGCAGCAGACAGGGCGCGGGAGAAAAACTGTTTTTT
TRBD2	16	.	TRBV29-1	TRBJ2-7	CSVGHGTSEWPYEQYF	TGCAGCGTGGGCCACGGGACTAGCGAATGGCCCTACGAGCAGTACTTC
.	12	.	TRBV9	TRBJ1-2	CASSAANYGYTF	TGTGCCAGCAGCGCAGCTAACTATGGCTACACCTTC
TRBD1	15	once	TRBV5-1	TRBJ2-7	CASSLQRDRAYEQYF	TGCGCCAGCAGCTTGCAACGGGACAGGGCCTACGAGCAGTACTTC
TRBD1	14	.	TRBV6-5	TRBJ1-2	CASTAQGFSYGYTF	TGTGCCAGCACAGCACAGGGGTTCAGCTATGGCTACACCTTC
.	14	.	TRBV9	TRBJ2-1	CASSVALVYNEQFF	TGTGCCAGCAGCGTAGCCCTCGTGTACAATGAGCAGTTCTTC
.	18	few	TRBV4-3	TRBJ1-1	CASSQNGSPGTTNTEAFF	TGCGCCAGCAGCCAAAATGGCAGTCCCGGGACAACGAACACTGAAGCTTTCTTT
TRBD2	17	.	TRBV24-1	TRBJ2-7	CATSAPPGTSGSYEQYF	TGTGCCACCAGTGCCCCCCCCGGGACTAGCGGCTCCTACGAGCAGTACTTC
TRBD1	14	.	TRBV6-2/TRBV6-3	TRBJ2-7	CASSWGQGRNEQYF	TGTGCCAGCAGCTGGGGACAGGGGAGGAACGAGCAGTACTTC
.	16	.	TRBV16	TRBJ1-6	CASSQSGGRMNSPLHF	TGTGCCAGCAGCCAATCCGGGGGGCGCATGAATTCACCCCTCCACTTT
.	14	few	TRBV2	TRBJ1-1	CATKDSLMNTEAFF	TGTGCCACCAAGGACAGCCTCATGAACACTGAAGCTTTCTTT
TRBD2	14	.	TRBV18	TRBJ2-7	CASSPGTSGYEQYF	TGTGCCAGCTCACCAGGGACTAGCGGGTACGAGCAGTACTTC
TRBD1	15	.	TRBV19	TRBJ1-2	CASSIANRGGYGYTF	TGTGCCAGTAGTATTGCTAACAGGGGCGGCTATGGCTACACCTTC
.	17	once	TRBV11-2	TRBJ1-6	CASSLDYSGAGASPLHF	TGTGCCAGCAGCTTGGATTACTCCGGAGCGGGAGCATCACCCCTCCACTTT
TRBD1	14	.	TRBV11-2	TRBJ2-7	CASSGDREFGEQYF	TGTGCCAGCAGCGGGGACAGGGAGTTTGGCGAGCAGTACTTC
.	12	.	TRBV30	TRBJ1-2	CAWSVTEDGYTF	TGTGCCTGGAGTGTAACGGAGGATGGCTACACCTTC
.	16	.	TRBV11-3	TRBJ2-6	CASSPSPSSGANVLTF	TGTGCCAGCAGCCCTAGCCCCAGCTCTGGGGCCAACGTCCTGACTTTC
TRBD1	14	.	TRBV7-2	TRBJ2-4	CASSPDRASNIQYF	TGTGCCAGCAGCCCGGACAGGGCGTCCAACATTCAGTACTTC